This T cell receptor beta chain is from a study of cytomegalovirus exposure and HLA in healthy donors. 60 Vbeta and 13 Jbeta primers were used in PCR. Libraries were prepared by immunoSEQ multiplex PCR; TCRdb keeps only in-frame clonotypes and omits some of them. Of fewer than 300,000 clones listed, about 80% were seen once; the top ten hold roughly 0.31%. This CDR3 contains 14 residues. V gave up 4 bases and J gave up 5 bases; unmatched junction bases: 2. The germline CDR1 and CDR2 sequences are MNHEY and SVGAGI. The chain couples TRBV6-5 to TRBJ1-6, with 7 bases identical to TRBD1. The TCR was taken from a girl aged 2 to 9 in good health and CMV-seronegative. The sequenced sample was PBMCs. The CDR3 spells CASSSGTDNSPLHF. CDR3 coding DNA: TGTGCCAGCAGTTCCGGGACAGATAATTCACCCCTCCACTTT.